The next 2 T cell receptor beta chains were all read from a single sample in a study of CD8+ T cells in alopecia areata. TCR sequencing used cDNA made by reverse transcription of extracted RNA. TCRdb keeps only in-frame clones here, not all; method: immunoSEQ multiplex PCR. The sample consists of approximately 57,000 clones, around 97% of them appearing once. Sequenced here: CD8+ T cells sorted from blood, sampled at week 0. The receptor set was obtained from a human donor with alopecia areata.

V gene TRBV7-9 combines with J gene TRBJ2-5; D may be TRBD1 (5 bases). The J call may be mistaken, given a closer DNA end match to TRBJ2-7. Germline-derived CDR1 and CDR2 are SEHNR and FQNEAQ (reference sequence). The CDR3 is made up of 13 amino acids. CDR3 nucleotides: TGTGCCAGCAGCTTAATCAGGGCCGACGAGCAGTACTTC. It codes for CASSLIRADEQYF.

V usage is TRBV7-8 and J usage is TRBJ2-1, with 8 bases identical to TRBD2. Germline trimming cut 5 bases from V and 6 bases from J; bases unmatched to any gene: 9. The CDR3 covers 15 residues. Germline values: CDR1 SGHVS, CDR2 FQNEAQ. Here the CDR3 DNA reads TGTGCCAGCAGCAAAAGCGGGGGTCGTTTCAATGAGCAGTTCTTC. Translation: CASSKSGGRFNEQFF.